This is a list of T cell receptor beta chains from one sample in a study of control samples from healthy donors and cancer patients. Here immunoSEQ multiplex PCR was the method, and the copy in TCRdb shows in-frame clones only, minus some. The sample lists about 58,000 clones; less than 95% were seen once. The sequenced sample consisted of blood. The source of these receptors is a man between 25 and 39 years old in good health. The CDR3 runs from the conserved cysteine through the conserved F or W. A D gene is named only where the DNA matches it firmly. A row's size may be missing; if present it is once, few, many or a size class.

j_gene,v_gene,len,d_gene,abundance,CDR3nt,CDR3aa
TRBJ2-1,TRBV6-4,16,TRBD2,NA,TGTGCCAGCAGTGAGGGGCTAGCGGGAGACTACAATGAGCAGTTCTTC,CASSEGLAGDYNEQFF
TRBJ2-7,TRBV14,16,NA,NA,TGTGCCAGCAGCCAAGTTCTCGGCAGGGCAGTCGACGAGCAGTACTTC,CASSQVLGRAVDEQYF
TRBJ2-6,TRBV7-3,15,NA,NA,TGTGCCAGCAGCTACCAGGGCCCTGGGGCCAACGTCCTGACTTTC,CASSYQGPGANVLTF
TRBJ1-2,TRBV30,14,TRBD1,NA,TGTGCCTGGAGCCCGGGACAGGGGGTCTATGGCTACACCTTC,CAWSPGQGVYGYTF
TRBJ2-3,TRBV27,13,NA,NA,TGTGTCAGCAGTCAGGTTTATGGGGATACGCAGTATTTT,CVSSQVYGDTQYF
TRBJ1-1,TRBV2,15,NA,NA,TGTGCCAGCAGTAGAGCTCGGGGAGGTGGCACTGAAGCTTTCTTT,CASSRARGGGTEAFF
TRBJ2-2,TRBV10-3,16,NA,once,TGTGCCATCACTGTCGACCCGACAGGAGCCCCCGGGGAGCTGTTTTTT,CAITVDPTGAPGELFF
TRBJ1-6,TRBV7-6,15,NA,NA,TGTGCCAGCAGCCAAGGAGCCTCCTATAATTCACCCCTCCACTTT,CASSQGASYNSPLHF
TRBJ2-1,TRBV11-1,16,TRBD2,NA,TGTGCCAGCAGCTTTTTCGGGACGGGGGGGCAAAATGAGCAGTTCTTC,CASSFFGTGGQNEQFF
TRBJ2-1,TRBV18,14,NA,NA,TGTGCCAGCTCACCGCCTCTCGAGCGTCATGAGCAGTTCTTC,CASSPPLERHEQFF
TRBJ1-1,TRBV5-4,13,NA,NA,TGTGCCAGCAGCTTGACAGCGAACACTGAAGCTTTCTTT,CASSLTANTEAFF
TRBJ1-5,TRBV19,16,NA,NA,TGTGCCAGTAGTATAGAGGGAGGAGGTGGCAATCAGCCCCAGCATTTT,CASSIEGGGGNQPQHF
TRBJ1-5,TRBV2,16,TRBD1,NA,TGTGCCAGCAGTCTTCAAGGACAGGGGGCGTTCCAGCCCCAGCATTTT,CASSLQGQGAFQPQHF
TRBJ1-5,TRBV7-9,15,NA,NA,TGTGCCAGCAGCCCCGAGGGAGGGATCGGTCAGCCCCAGCATTTT,CASSPEGGIGQPQHF
TRBJ2-3,TRBV29-1,12,NA,NA,TGCAGCGTTGTCGCAGCCACAGATACGCAGTATTTT,CSVVAATDTQYF
TRBJ1-1,TRBV9,15,NA,NA,TGTGCCAGCAGCGTAGAGGGGACGTTGAACACTGAAGCTTTCTTT,CASSVEGTLNTEAFF
TRBJ1-1,TRBV29-1,12,TRBD1,NA,TGCAGCGTGGGACAGAGGAACACTGAAGCTTTCTTT,CSVGQRNTEAFF
TRBJ2-7,TRBV10-1,15,TRBD1,NA,TGCGCCAGCAGTGATGGGACAGGGAATCTCCACGAGCAGTACTTC,CASSDGTGNLHEQYF
TRBJ1-1,TRBV2,16,NA,NA,TGTGCCAGCAGTGGGATGGTGCAGGCCCAAGACACTGAAGCTTTCTTT,CASSGMVQAQDTEAFF
TRBJ1-4,TRBV27,15,TRBD1,NA,TGTGCCAGCAGTTTCCTCGGGACAGGGAGCGAAAAACTGTTTTTT,CASSFLGTGSEKLFF
TRBJ1-1,TRBV2,14,TRBD1,once,TGTGCCAGCAGTCCCGCAGGACAGGGAACTGAAGCTTTCTTT,CASSPAGQGTEAFF
TRBJ2-2,TRBV19,17,TRBD2,NA,TGTGCCAGTAGTACTTCGACTAGCGGGGGGCCCACCGGGGAGCTGTTTTTT,CASSTSTSGGPTGELFF
TRBJ1-3,TRBV5-4,14,NA,once,TGTGCCAGCAGCTTGCGGGGCAGCCCAACTTTGGGGTATTTT,CASSLRGSPTLGYF
TRBJ2-3,TRBV5-1,15,NA,NA,TGCGCCAGCATGACCCGGGGCTCTAGCACAGATACGCAGTATTTT,CASMTRGSSTDTQYF
TRBJ2-1,TRBV4-1,21,NA,NA,TGCGCCAGCAGCCAAACGCCTTCCGGGGTCCACTTGAATCTCCCGCACAATGAGCAGTTCTTC,CASSQTPSGVHLNLPHNEQFF
TRBJ1-5,TRBV28,14,TRBD1,few,TGTGCCAGCAGTTCCGTCAGGGGGATTCAGCCCCAGCATTTT,CASSSVRGIQPQHF
TRBJ2-7,TRBV2,14,TRBD1,NA,TGTGCCAGCAGTGAGTCAGGGGGTCTCAACGAGCAGTACTTC,CASSESGGLNEQYF
TRBJ2-2,TRBV7-8,17,TRBD1,NA,TGTGCCAGCAGCTTAGCGATGAGGGACAGAGTCACCGGGGAGCTGTTTTTT,CASSLAMRDRVTGELFF
TRBJ1-4,TRBV19,14,NA,once,TGTGCCAGTAGTGACAGGAGCTTGAGTGAAAAACTGTTTTTT,CASSDRSLSEKLFF
TRBJ1-2,TRBV6-1,15,TRBD1,once,TGTGCCAGCAGTGAAGAGGACAGGGGGAGCTATGGCTACACCTTC,CASSEEDRGSYGYTF
TRBJ1-1,TRBV6-5,15,NA,NA,TGTGCCAGCACTTTATTAATAGGGGGGCAATCCCCGGCTTTCTTT,CASTLLIGGQSPAFF